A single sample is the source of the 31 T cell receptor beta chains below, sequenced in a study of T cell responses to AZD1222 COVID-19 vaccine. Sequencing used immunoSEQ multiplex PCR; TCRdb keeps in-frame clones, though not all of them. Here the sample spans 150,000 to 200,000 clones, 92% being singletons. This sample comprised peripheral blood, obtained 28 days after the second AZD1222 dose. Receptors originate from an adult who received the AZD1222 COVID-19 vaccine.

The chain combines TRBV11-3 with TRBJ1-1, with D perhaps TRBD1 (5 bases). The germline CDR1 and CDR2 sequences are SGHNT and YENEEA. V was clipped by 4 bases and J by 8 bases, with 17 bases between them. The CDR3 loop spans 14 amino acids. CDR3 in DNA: TGTGCCAGCAGCTCTCAGTGGACATCCCTAGAAGCTTTCTTT. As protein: CASSSQWTSLEAFF.

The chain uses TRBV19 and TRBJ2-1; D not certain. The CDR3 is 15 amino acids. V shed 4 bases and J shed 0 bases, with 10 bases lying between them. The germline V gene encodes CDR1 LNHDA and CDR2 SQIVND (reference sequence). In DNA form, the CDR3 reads TGTGCCAGTAGTAAAGCCGTAGGCTCCTACAATGAGCAGTTCTTC. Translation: CASSKAVGSYNEQFF.

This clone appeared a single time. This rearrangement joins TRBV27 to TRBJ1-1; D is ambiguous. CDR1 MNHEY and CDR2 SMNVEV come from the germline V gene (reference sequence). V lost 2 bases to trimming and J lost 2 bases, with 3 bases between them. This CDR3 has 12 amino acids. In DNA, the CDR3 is TGTGCCAGCAGTTTAGACAACACTGAAGCTTTCTTT. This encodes CASSLDNTEAFF.

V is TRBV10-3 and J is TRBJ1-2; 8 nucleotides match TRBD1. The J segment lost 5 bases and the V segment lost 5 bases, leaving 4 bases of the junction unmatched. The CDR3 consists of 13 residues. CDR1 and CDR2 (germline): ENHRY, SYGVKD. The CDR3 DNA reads TGTGCCATCAGTCAGACAGGGGATTATGGCTACACCTTC. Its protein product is CAISQTGDYGYTF.

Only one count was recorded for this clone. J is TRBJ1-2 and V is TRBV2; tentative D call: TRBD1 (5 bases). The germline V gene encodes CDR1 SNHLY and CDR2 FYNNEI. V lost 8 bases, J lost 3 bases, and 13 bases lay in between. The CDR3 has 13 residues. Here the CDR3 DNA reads TGTGCCAGCGTCCGGGGGACCTACTATGGCTACACCTTC. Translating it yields CASVRGTYYGYTF.

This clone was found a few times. The CDR3 DNA follows: TGTGCCAGCAGCTTAGGAGGGCAGGGCGGTAACGCTTTCTTT. Encoded protein: CASSLGGQGGNAFF. The chain carries TRBV7-2 and TRBJ1-1; possibly TRBD1 for D (5 bases). The CDR3 totals 14 residues. Germline CDR1 SGHTA, CDR2 FQGNSA. V lost 1 base, J lost 11 bases, and 17 bases lay in between.

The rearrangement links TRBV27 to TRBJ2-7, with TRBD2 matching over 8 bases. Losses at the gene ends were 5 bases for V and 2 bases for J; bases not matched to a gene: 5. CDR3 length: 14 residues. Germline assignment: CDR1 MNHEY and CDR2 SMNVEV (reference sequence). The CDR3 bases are TGTGCCAGCAGTCTAGCGGGCCCCACCTACGAGCAGTACTTC. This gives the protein CASSLAGPTYEQYF.

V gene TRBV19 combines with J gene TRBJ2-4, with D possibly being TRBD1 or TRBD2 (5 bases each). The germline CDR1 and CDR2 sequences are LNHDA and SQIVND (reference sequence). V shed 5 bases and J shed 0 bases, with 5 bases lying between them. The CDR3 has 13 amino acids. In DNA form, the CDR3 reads TGTGCCAGTAGTGGGACAGCCAAAAACATTCAGTACTTC. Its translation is CASSGTAKNIQYF.

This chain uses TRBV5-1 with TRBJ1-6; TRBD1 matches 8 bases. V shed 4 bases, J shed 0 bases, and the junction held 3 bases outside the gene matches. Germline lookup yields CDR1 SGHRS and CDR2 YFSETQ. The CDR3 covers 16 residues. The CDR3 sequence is CASSLDRASYNSPLHF. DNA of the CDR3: TGCGCCAGCAGCCTGGACAGGGCCTCCTATAATTCACCCCTCCACTTT. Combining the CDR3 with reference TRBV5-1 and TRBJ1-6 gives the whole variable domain KAGVTQTPRYLIKTRGQQVTLSCSPISGHRSVSWYQQTPGQGLQFLFEYFSETQRNKGNFPGRFSGRQFSNSRSEMNVSTLELGDSALYLCASSLDRASYNSPLHFGNGTRLTVT.

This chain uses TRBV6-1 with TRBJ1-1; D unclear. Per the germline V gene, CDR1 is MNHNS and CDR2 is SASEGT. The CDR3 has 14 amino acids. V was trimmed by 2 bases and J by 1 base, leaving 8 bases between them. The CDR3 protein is CASSEIAENTEAFF. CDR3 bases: TGTGCCAGCAGTGAAATTGCTGAGAACACTGAAGCTTTCTTT.

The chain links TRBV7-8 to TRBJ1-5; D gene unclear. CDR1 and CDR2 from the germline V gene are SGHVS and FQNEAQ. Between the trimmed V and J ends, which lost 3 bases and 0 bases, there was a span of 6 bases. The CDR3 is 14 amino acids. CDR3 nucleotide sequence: TGTGCCAGCAGCTTTCACTTTAGCAATCAGCCCCAGCATTTT. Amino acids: CASSFHFSNQPQHF.

The CDR3 reads CAWSRVGNTGELFF. The CDR3 DNA follows: TGTGCCTGGAGCCGGGTAGGGAACACCGGGGAGCTGTTTTTT. This sequence joins TRBV30 and TRBJ2-2; D gene uncertain. V was pared by 3 bases and J by 1 base, with 9 bases between. Germline V gives CDR1 GTSNPN, CDR2 SVGIG (reference sequence). The CDR3 runs 14 residues.

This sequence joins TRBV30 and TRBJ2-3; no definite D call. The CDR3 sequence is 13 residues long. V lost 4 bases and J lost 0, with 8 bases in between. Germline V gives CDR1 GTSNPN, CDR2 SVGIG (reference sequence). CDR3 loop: CAWTAFSTDTQYF. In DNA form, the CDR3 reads TGTGCCTGGACAGCGTTCAGCACAGATACGCAGTATTTT.

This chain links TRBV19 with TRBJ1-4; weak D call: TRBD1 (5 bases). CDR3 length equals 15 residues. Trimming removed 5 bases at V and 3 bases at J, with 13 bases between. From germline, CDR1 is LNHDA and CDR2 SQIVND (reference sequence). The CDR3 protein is CASSYRQSANEKLFF. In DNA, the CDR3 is TGTGCCAGTAGTTATAGACAGTCGGCTAATGAAAAACTGTTTTTT.

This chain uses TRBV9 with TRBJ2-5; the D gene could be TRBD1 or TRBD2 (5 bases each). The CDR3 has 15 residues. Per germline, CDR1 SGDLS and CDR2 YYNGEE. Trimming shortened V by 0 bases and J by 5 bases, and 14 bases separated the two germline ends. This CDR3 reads CASSVDRTSGETQYF. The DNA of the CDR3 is TGTGCCAGCAGCGTAGATCGGACATCGGGGGAGACCCAGTACTTC.

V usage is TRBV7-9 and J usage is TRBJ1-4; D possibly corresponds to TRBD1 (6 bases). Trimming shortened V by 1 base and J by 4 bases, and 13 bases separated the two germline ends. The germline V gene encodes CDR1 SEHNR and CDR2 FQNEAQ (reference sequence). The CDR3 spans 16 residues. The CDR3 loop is CASSLDPTGINEKLFF. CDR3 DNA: TGTGCCAGCAGCTTAGATCCTACAGGGATTAATGAAAAACTGTTTTTT. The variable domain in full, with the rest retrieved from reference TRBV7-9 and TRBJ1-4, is DTGVSQNPRHKITKRGQNVTFRCDPISEHNRLYWYRQTLGQGPEFLTYFQNEAQLEKSRLLSDRFSAERPKGSFSTLEIQRTEQGDSAMYLCASSLDPTGINEKLFFGSGTQLSVL.

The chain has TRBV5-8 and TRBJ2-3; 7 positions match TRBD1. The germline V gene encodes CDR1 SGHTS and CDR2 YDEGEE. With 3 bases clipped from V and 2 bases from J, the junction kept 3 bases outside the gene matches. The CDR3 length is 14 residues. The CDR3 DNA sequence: TGTGCCAGCAGCTCGACAGGGAACACAGATACGCAGTATTTT. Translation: CASSSTGNTDTQYF.

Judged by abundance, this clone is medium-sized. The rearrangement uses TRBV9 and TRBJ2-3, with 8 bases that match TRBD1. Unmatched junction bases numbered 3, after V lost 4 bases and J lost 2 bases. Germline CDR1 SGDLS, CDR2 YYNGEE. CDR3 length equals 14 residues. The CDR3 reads CASSRTGHTDTQYF. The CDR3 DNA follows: TGTGCCAGCAGCCGGACAGGGCACACAGATACGCAGTATTTT.

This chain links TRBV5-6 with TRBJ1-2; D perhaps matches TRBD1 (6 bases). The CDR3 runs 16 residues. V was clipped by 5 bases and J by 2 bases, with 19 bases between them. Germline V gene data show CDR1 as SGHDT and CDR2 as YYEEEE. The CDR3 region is CASSSLQGRGNYGYTF. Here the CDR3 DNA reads TGTGCCAGCAGTTCACTCCAGGGGAGGGGAAACTATGGCTACACCTTC.

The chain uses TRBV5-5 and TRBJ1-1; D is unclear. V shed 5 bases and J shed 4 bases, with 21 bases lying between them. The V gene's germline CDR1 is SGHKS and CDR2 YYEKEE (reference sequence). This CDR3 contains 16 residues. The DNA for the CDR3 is TGTGCCAGCAGTGCCCGGAGTGTGTGGTTCGGCACTGAAGCTTTCTTT. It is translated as CASSARSVWFGTEAFF.

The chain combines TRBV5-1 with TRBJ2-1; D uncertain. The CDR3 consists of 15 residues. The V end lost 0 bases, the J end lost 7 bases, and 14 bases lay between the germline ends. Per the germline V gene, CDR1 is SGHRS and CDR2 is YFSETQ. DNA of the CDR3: TGCGCCAGCAGCTTGGGGACGGTCCTAGAAAATGAGCAGTTCTTC. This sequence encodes CASSLGTVLENEQFF.

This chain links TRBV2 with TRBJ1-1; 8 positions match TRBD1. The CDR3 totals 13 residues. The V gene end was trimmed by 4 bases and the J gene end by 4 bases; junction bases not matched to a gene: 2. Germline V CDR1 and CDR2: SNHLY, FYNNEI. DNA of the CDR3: TGTGCCAGCAGTGCACAGGGGGGCACTGAAGCTTTCTTT. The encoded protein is CASSAQGGTEAFF.

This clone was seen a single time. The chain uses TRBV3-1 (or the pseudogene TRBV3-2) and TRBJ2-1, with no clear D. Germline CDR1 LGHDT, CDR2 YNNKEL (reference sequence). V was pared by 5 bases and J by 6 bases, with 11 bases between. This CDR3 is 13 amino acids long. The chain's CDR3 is CASSYGLGNEQFF. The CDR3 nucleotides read TGTGCCAGCAGCTACGGGCTGGGCAATGAGCAGTTCTTC.

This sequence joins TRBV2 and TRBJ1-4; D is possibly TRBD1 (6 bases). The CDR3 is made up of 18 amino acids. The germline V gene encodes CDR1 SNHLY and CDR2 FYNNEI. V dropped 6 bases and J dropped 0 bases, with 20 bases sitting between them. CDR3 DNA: TGTGCCAGCAGCGGTAGGGGGACCTCCTCTGCAACTAATGAAAAACTGTTTTTT. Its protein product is CASSGRGTSSATNEKLFF.

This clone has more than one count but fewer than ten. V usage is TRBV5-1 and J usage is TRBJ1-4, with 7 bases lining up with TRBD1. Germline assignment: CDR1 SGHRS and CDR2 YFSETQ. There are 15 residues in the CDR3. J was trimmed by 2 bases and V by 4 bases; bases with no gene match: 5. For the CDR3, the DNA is TGCGCCAGCAGCCGCTTGACAGGGACTAATGAAAAACTGTTTTTT. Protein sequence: CASSRLTGTNEKLFF.

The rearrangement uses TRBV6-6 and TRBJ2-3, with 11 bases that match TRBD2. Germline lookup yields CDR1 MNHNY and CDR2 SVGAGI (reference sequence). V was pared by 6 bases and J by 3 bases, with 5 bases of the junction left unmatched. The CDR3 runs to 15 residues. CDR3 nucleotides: TGTGCCAGCAGCAGTACTAGCGGGGGAACAGATACGCAGTATTTT. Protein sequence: CASSSTSGGTDTQYF.

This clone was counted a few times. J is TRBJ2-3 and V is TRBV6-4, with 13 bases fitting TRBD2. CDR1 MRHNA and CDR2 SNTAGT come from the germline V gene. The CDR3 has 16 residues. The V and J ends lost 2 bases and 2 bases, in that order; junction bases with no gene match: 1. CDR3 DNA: TGTGCCAGCAGTGACACTAGCGGGGGGGCCACAGATACGCAGTATTTT. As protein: CASSDTSGGATDTQYF.

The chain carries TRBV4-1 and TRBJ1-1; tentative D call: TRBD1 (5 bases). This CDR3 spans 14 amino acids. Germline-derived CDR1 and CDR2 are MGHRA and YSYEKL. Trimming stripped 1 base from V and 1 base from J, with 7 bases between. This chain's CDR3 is CASSQGRANTEAFF. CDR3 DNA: TGCGCCAGCAGCCAAGGCAGGGCGAACACTGAAGCTTTCTTT.

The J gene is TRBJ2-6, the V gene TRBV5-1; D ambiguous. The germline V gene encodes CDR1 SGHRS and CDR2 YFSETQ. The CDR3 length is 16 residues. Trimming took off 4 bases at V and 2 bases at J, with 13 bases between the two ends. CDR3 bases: TGCGCCAGCAGCCCCGGCCAATTCACTGGGGCCAACGTCCTGACTTTC. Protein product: CASSPGQFTGANVLTF. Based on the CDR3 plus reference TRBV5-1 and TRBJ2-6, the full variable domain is KAGVTQTPRYLIKTRGQQVTLSCSPISGHRSVSWYQQTPGQGLQFLFEYFSETQRNKGNFPGRFSGRQFSNSRSEMNVSTLELGDSALYLCASSPGQFTGANVLTFGAGSRLTVL.

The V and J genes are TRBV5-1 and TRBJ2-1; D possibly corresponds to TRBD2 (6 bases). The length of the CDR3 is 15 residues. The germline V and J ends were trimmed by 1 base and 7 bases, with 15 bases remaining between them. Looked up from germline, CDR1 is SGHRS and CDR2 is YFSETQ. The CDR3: CASSLMAVGGNEQFF. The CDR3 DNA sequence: TGCGCCAGCAGCTTGATGGCAGTCGGAGGGAATGAGCAGTTCTTC.

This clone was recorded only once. CDR3 amino acids: CASSLGSSENYGYTF. The DNA for the CDR3 is TGCGCCAGCAGCTTGGGGTCTAGCGAAAACTATGGCTACACCTTC. The chain employs TRBV5-1 and TRBJ1-2; D ambiguous. The V end was cut by 0 bases, the J end by 2 bases, with 11 bases between. The CDR3 contains 15 residues. Germline V gene sequence: CDR1 SGHRS, CDR2 YFSETQ.